This T cell receptor (beta chain) was recorded in a study of shared clonotypes between healthy human individuals. Study at large: Donors were two women and a few men aged 18 to 49. General observations from the study: The study generally estimated greater richness for naive than memory subsets. Apart from blood, nothing was sampled; tissue repertoires likely differ.

Points on this clone: The target antigen is unknown.

This CDR3 has 14 amino acids. V was pared by 3 bases and J by 0 bases, with 9 bases between. Germline values: CDR1 SGDLS, CDR2 YYNGEE. TCRdb's table, derived via immunoSEQ multiplex PCR, lists solely in-frame clones and lacks some. Among fewer than 1 million clones listed, 96% were seen once. In the naive CD8 group, cells lacked CD45RO and were positively selected for CCR7, so terminally differentiated effector memory CD45RA+ cells were left out. The TCR originated in a young man in good health. The specimen was naive CD8+ T cells sorted from blood. The V call is TRBV9, the J call TRBJ1-2, with D uncertain. The CDR3 DNA follows: TGTGCCAGCAGCGGAACGCGGGCTAACTATGGCTACACCTTC. It encodes CASSGTRANYGYTF.